A single sample gave rise to the 14 T cell receptor beta chains below, sequenced in a study of cytomegalovirus exposure and HLA in healthy donors (dated by TCRdb to about 2017). Libraries were made using the immunoSEQ multiplex PCR assay. For the multiplex PCR, a mixture combining 60 forward primers for TCR Vbeta segments and 13 reverse primers for TCR Jbeta segments was used. This is the immuneACCESS table as TCRdb keeps it, with only in-frame sequences that have V and J called. A part of the clones is gone; compared with another copy, unresolved V genes explain less than half, and the rest is unexplained. The sample records almost 200,000 clones, around 78% of which are singletons. The ten largest clones take up 1.9% of the sample. Sequenced material: PBMCs. Source of these receptors: a man younger than 45 in good health and CMV-seronegative.

The sample holds one count of this clone. The V call is TRBV27, the J call TRBJ1-1; D remains unclear. CDR1 and CDR2 (germline): MNHEY, SMNVEV (reference sequence). V dropped 2 bases and J dropped 1 base, with 5 bases sitting between them. This CDR3 has 13 amino acids. The CDR3 sequence: CASSLTENTEAFF. The CDR3 region has the DNA TGTGCCAGCAGTTTAACAGAGAACACTGAAGCTTTCTTT.

V usage is TRBV10-3 and J usage is TRBJ2-2; 8 bases line up with TRBD2. With 9 bases clipped from V and 0 bases from J, the junction kept 6 bases outside the gene matches. Germline loops: CDR1 ENHRY, CDR2 SYGVKD. The CDR3 has 15 residues. Here the CDR3 DNA reads TGTGCCATTACTCCAGCGGGGGCGAACACCGGGGAGCTGTTTTTT. Amino acid sequence: CAITPAGANTGELFF.

This chain joins TRBV7-3 and TRBJ2-1; 7 nucleotides match TRBD2. V lost 2 bases, J lost 3 bases, and 4 bases stayed unmatched. This CDR3 comprises 15 residues. The germline V gene has CDR1 SGHTA and CDR2 FQGTGA. The CDR3 nucleotides read TGTGCCAGCAGCTTATCCGGGGAGGGCTACAATGAGCAGTTCTTC. Amino acid sequence: CASSLSGEGYNEQFF.

CDR3 residues: CASSLEGGVGEQYF. The CDR3 region has the DNA TGTGCCAGCAGCTTAGAGGGGGGGGTGGGAGAGCAGTACTTC. V usage is TRBV7-6 and J usage is TRBJ2-7; a weak D match, TRBD2 (7 bases). Per germline, CDR1 SGHVS and CDR2 FNYEAQ. The V end lost 1 base, the J end lost 7 bases, and 14 bases lay between the germline ends. The CDR3 extends over 14 amino acids.

The rearrangement uses TRBV6-1 and TRBJ2-7; tentatively, D is TRBD1 (5 bases). Germline CDR1 is MNHNS and CDR2 is SASEGT. There are 14 residues in the CDR3. V was trimmed by 2 bases and J by 1 base, leaving 9 bases between them. The CDR3 region is CASSENGQSYEQYF. In DNA, the CDR3 is TGTGCCAGCAGTGAAAACGGACAATCCTACGAGCAGTACTTC.

This rearrangement joins TRBV2 to TRBJ2-3; 11 bases are shared with TRBD2. Germline V gives CDR1 SNHLY, CDR2 FYNNEI. V shed 8 bases and J 6 bases; nucleotides not matched to a gene: 13. The CDR3 is 16 residues long. CDR3 in DNA: TGTGCCAGCCTATACCCGACTAGCGGGATCGCCGATACGCAGTATTTT. Protein sequence: CASLYPTSGIADTQYF.

J is TRBJ1-1 and V is TRBV5-1; 9 positions match TRBD1. V lost 3 bases and J lost 6; bases outside the gene matches: 9. The CDR3 covers 15 residues. The germline CDR1 and CDR2 sequences are SGHRS and YFSETQ. The CDR3: CASSSGQGQFAEAFF. The CDR3 coding sequence is TGCGCCAGCAGCTCAGGACAGGGGCAATTCGCTGAAGCTTTCTTT.

The chain uses TRBV27 and TRBJ1-5; a weak D match, TRBD1 (6 bases). Germline-derived CDR1 and CDR2 are MNHEY and SMNVEV (reference sequence). V was clipped by 7 bases and J by 7 bases, with 17 bases between them. The CDR3 covers 14 residues. The CDR3 sequence is CASKNQGTGQPQHF. The CDR3 DNA is TGTGCCAGCAAAAATCAGGGGACGGGCCAGCCCCAGCATTTT.

The J gene is TRBJ2-6, the V gene TRBV11-3; 7 bases are a match to TRBD1. In germline, CDR1 is SGHNT, CDR2 YENEEA. This CDR3 spans 18 amino acids. V was pared by 3 bases and J by 0 bases, with 8 bases of the junction left unmatched. The CDR3 nucleotides are TGTGCCAGCAGCTTCACCCGGGACAGAAGCTCTGGGGCCAACGTCCTGACTTTC. Translated: CASSFTRDRSSGANVLTF.

Only one count was recorded for this clone. The V and J genes are TRBV7-3 and TRBJ2-1, with D unresolved. Deletions cut 1 base from V and 1 base from J, with 8 bases between. This CDR3 has 15 amino acids. CDR1 and CDR2 (germline): SGHTA, FQGTGA. The CDR3 bases are TGTGCCAGCAGCTTAATTGCGGCGTCCTACAATGAGCAGTTCTTC. Translating gives CASSLIAASYNEQFF.

This clone was seen only once. Here the CDR3 reads CASSSLSTGLGYIQYF. The CDR3 nucleotides are TGCGCCAGCAGCTCCCTCTCCACAGGGTTGGGGTACATTCAGTACTTC. The chain combines TRBV5-1 with TRBJ2-4; tentative D call: TRBD1 (6 bases). The CDR3 is made up of 16 amino acids. Germline assignment: CDR1 SGHRS and CDR2 YFSETQ. Deletions cut 3 bases from V and 8 bases from J, with 21 bases between.

The CDR3 DNA follows: TGTGCCAGCACCCCATCCGAGCAGTACTTC. It translates to CASTPSEQYF. This chain links TRBV11-3 with TRBJ2-7, with no clear D. This CDR3 has 10 amino acids. The germline gives CDR1 SGHNT, CDR2 YENEEA. Trimming removed 7 bases from V and 6 bases from J, with 7 bases in between.

The chain employs TRBV6-1 and TRBJ2-3, with D maybe TRBD2 (6 bases). Trimming removed 6 bases at V and 2 bases at J, with 15 bases between. This CDR3 spans 15 amino acids. The germline V gene has CDR1 MNHNS and CDR2 SASEGT. CDR3 coding DNA: TGTGCCAGCAGGTGGGGGGAAGTGGACACAGATACGCAGTATTTT. This translates into CASRWGEVDTDTQYF.

Notes on this clone: Distinct nucleotide sequences in the sample also encode this CDR3. The chain couples TRBV28 to TRBJ1-4; 8 bases are shared with TRBD1. Trimming at V came to 3 bases and at J to 0 bases, leaving 0 bases not matched to a gene. Germline-derived CDR1 and CDR2 are MDHEN and SYDVKM. This CDR3 is 15 amino acids long. The CDR3 here is CASSLTGATNEKLFF. CDR3 bases: TGTGCCAGCAGTTTGACAGGGGCAACTAATGAAAAACTGTTTTTT.